This T cell receptor beta chain stems from a study of T cell repertoires in cytomegalovirus infection. TCRdb passed the reads through MiXCR, listing each CDR3 protein once. In the table there are more than 65,000 distinct CDR3 sequences, about 44% of which are singletons. Points on this clonotype: As yet, its antigen is unknown.

General study results and limits: Cumulative public TCR beta family frequency identified CMV carriers with the relevant HLA.

After removal of 7 bases from V and 5 bases from J, the junction contained 13 bases not matched to a gene. Germline CDR1 is SGDLS and CDR2 is YYNGEE. This CDR3 spans 15 amino acids. The sample consisted of CD8+ T cells from cultured PBMCs, taken from culture after CMV antigen stimulation. The rearrangement joins TRBV9 to TRBJ2-7, with TRBD2 matching 9 bases. The receptor comes from a human donor in good health (CMV status not recorded). Some clones in this sample may be carry-over from other donors' samples. Here the CDR3 DNA reads TGTGCCAGCGCGGGGGGTCTAGCGGGGTCCCACGAGCAGTACTTC. This codes for CASAGGLAGSHEQYF.